Presented here are 26 T cell receptor beta chains from one specimen sequenced in a study of T cell responses to AZD1222 COVID-19 vaccine. Assay used: immunoSEQ multiplex PCR; TCRdb lists only in-frame clones, some missing. Of about 150,000 clones in the sample, over 75% were seen once. The starting material was peripheral blood, obtained on day 0 of AZD1222 vaccination. The receptor source for this set is an adult in good health.

This clone has more than one count but fewer than ten. The rearrangement links TRBV4-2 to TRBJ1-2; a weak D match, TRBD1 (5 bases). The germline V gene encodes CDR1 LGHNA and CDR2 YNFKEQ. This CDR3 is 16 amino acids long. V was pared by 3 bases and J by 3 bases, with 17 bases between. CDR3 in DNA: TGTGCCAGCAGCCAGGACCCCCCCAGGGAAGACTATGGCTACACCTTC. Its translation is CASSQDPPREDYGYTF.

The rearrangement joins TRBV7-8 to TRBJ2-7; D is ambiguous. Trimming removed 9 bases from V and 3 bases from J, with 12 bases in between. Germline V CDR1 and CDR2: SGHVS, FQNEAQ. CDR3 length: 12 amino acids. The chain's CDR3 is CASTLENYEQYF. Written as DNA, the CDR3 is TGTGCCAGTACCCTGGAGAACTACGAGCAGTACTTC.

CDR3 sequence reads: CASSFSGKEFNEQFF. CDR3 bases: TGTGCCAGCAGTTTTTCGGGAAAGGAGTTCAATGAGCAGTTCTTC. The chain carries TRBV27 and TRBJ2-1, with D possibly TRBD2 on 5 matching bases. This CDR3 spans 15 amino acids. CDR1 and CDR2 from the germline V gene are MNHEY and SMNVEV (reference sequence). V was cut by 3 bases and J by 6 bases, with 15 bases left in between.

The chain combines TRBV6-2 or TRBV6-3 with TRBJ2-1, with 8 bases lining up with TRBD2. V lost 4 bases and J lost 7; bases outside the gene matches: 3. The CDR3 loop spans 13 amino acids. The V gene's germline CDR1 is MNHEY and CDR2 SVGEGT. CDR3 protein: CASSFSGKNEQFF. The CDR3, as DNA: TGTGCCAGCAGTTTTAGCGGGAAGAATGAGCAGTTCTTC.

The V gene is TRBV12-3 or TRBV12-4, the J gene TRBJ1-1; 8 nucleotides align to TRBD1. The CDR3 loop spans 13 amino acids. V shed 5 bases, J shed 5 bases, and the junction held 4 bases outside the gene matches. The CDR3 region is CASSITGGTEAFF. DNA for the CDR3: TGTGCCAGCAGTATTACAGGGGGAACTGAAGCTTTCTTT.

Worth noting for this clone: One end of the junction varies from germline; a read error may be responsible. The chain recombines TRBV7-2 with TRBJ2-7; 10 nucleotides line up with TRBD2. Germline assignment: CDR1 SGHTA and CDR2 FQGNSA. The CDR3 has 14 residues. Here the CDR3 DNA reads TGTGCCAGCAGATTAGCGGGAGGATCCTACGAGCAGTACTTC. Protein: CASRLAGGSYEQYF.

This chain links TRBV7-2 with TRBJ2-7, with unresolved D. The germline CDR1 and CDR2 sequences are SGHTA and FQGNSA. This CDR3 has 14 residues. V was shortened by 5 bases and J by 1 base, with 12 bases between the two germline ends. The CDR3 spells CASSTGPTSYEQYF. CDR3 DNA sequence: TGTGCCAGCAGCACCGGACCCACATCCTACGAGCAGTACTTC.

The V call is TRBV19, the J call TRBJ2-7; D ambiguous. The CDR3 is 13 residues long. V lost 6 bases and J 2 bases, leaving 11 bases between the germline ends. Germline lookup yields CDR1 LNHDA and CDR2 SQIVND (reference sequence). As DNA, the CDR3 is TGTGCCAGTAGCTCTCTAGGGACCTACGAGCAGTACTTC. It is translated as CASSSLGTYEQYF. The whole variable domain, remainder taken from reference TRBV19 and TRBJ2-7, is DGGITQSPKYLFRKEGQNVTLSCEQNLNHDAMYWYRQDPGQGLRLIYYSQIVNDFQKGDIAEGYSVSREKKESFPLTVTSAQKNPTAFYLCASSSLGTYEQYFGPGTRLTVT.

The DNA of the CDR3 is TGTGCCAGCAGTCTACGGGGGGATAGCACTGAAGCTTTCTTT. Encoded protein: CASSLRGDSTEAFF. This sequence joins TRBV27 and TRBJ1-1; D possibly corresponds to TRBD1 (5 bases). Germline CDR1 MNHEY, CDR2 SMNVEV (reference sequence). This CDR3 contains 14 residues. Between the trimmed V and J ends, which lost 5 bases and 4 bases, there was a span of 14 bases.

Concerning this clone itself: Other DNA sequences in the sample encode the same CDR3. The DNA of the CDR3 is TGTGCCAGCAGCGCAGGCCGCGAGCAGTACTTC. Protein product: CASSAGREQYF. The chain uses TRBV12-3 or TRBV12-4 and TRBJ2-7, with unresolved D. This CDR3 spans 11 amino acids. V was shortened by 6 bases and J by 6 bases, with 9 bases between the two germline ends.

The table lists this clone with a few counts. DNA of the CDR3: TGTGCCAGCAAGGAGTCTGGAAACACCATATATTTT. Its translation is CASKESGNTIYF. The chain carries TRBV13 and TRBJ1-3, with no clear D. The CDR3 has 12 residues. CDR1 and CDR2 from the germline V gene are PRHDT and FYEKMQ (reference sequence). V lost 7 bases, J lost 1 base, and 5 bases lay in between.

The chain uses TRBV9 and TRBJ2-7; 7 bases fit TRBD1. The CDR3 extends over 15 amino acids. With 0 bases clipped from V and 3 bases from J, the junction kept 6 bases outside the gene matches. The germline V gene encodes CDR1 SGDLS and CDR2 YYNGEE. CDR3 amino acids: CASSVGTGKVYEQYF. DNA of the CDR3: TGTGCCAGCAGCGTAGGGACAGGTAAAGTCTACGAGCAGTACTTC.

The rearrangement uses TRBV7-2 and TRBJ2-2, with TRBD2 matching over 7 bases. Looked up from germline, CDR1 is SGHTA and CDR2 is FQGNSA. V shed 5 bases, J shed 6 bases, and the junction held 18 bases outside the gene matches. CDR3 length: 18 amino acids. Here the CDR3 DNA reads TGTGCCAGCAGCCCCGGAGCGGGGATTAGTTGGGCGTCCGGGGAGCTGTTTTTT. It is translated as CASSPGAGISWASGELFF.

V is TRBV23-1 and J is TRBJ2-7; 8 positions agree with TRBD1. TRBV23-1 is an open reading frame whose function is uncertain. The ends lost 6 bases at V and 5 bases at J; junction bases unmatched: 15. This CDR3 contains 16 residues. The CDR3 DNA reads as TGCGCCAGCAGCCCGACACCGGGACAGGTCTTCGACGAGCAGTACTTC. It encodes CASSPTPGQVFDEQYF.

This chain uses TRBV24-1 with TRBJ1-5, with D possibly matching TRBD1 (5 bases). The CDR3 loop spans 16 amino acids. CDR1 and CDR2 (germline): KGHDR, SFDVKD. Trimming took off 1 base at V and 7 bases at J, with 16 bases between the two ends. CDR3 amino acids: CATSDFGQGAGQPQHF. CDR3 bases: TGTGCCACCAGTGATTTCGGCCAGGGTGCAGGACAGCCCCAGCATTTT.

The gene calls are TRBV14 and TRBJ2-5, with a possible D match to TRBD1 (5 bases). Germline V CDR1 and CDR2: SGHDN, FVKESK. V lost 2 bases and J 3 bases, leaving 13 bases between the germline ends. The CDR3 is 15 amino acids. CDR3 loop: CASSQLGAGKETQYF. CDR3 DNA sequence: TGTGCCAGCAGCCAACTTGGGGCAGGCAAAGAGACCCAGTACTTC.

The chain couples TRBV27 to TRBJ2-1; D tentatively reads TRBD1 or TRBD2 (6 bases each). The germline V gene has CDR1 MNHEY and CDR2 SMNVEV (reference sequence). Trimming stripped 7 bases from V and 9 bases from J, with 16 bases between. The CDR3 is made up of 13 amino acids. CDR3 in DNA: TGTGCCAGCACCCCCATGGGGGGCCGTGAGCAGTTCTTC. It encodes CASTPMGGREQFF.

The chain recombines TRBV29-1 with TRBJ1-2; 8 nucleotides agree with TRBD1. The CDR3 consists of 13 residues. Germline V lookup: CDR1 SQVTM, CDR2 ANQGSEA. The V segment lost 6 bases and the J segment 0 bases; nucleotides outside the gene matches: 3. The CDR3: CSVGQGANYGYTF. The CDR3 region has the DNA TGCAGCGTCGGACAGGGAGCTAACTATGGCTACACCTTC.

This clone has a handful of counts. The chain uses TRBV14 and TRBJ2-7, with 9 bases that match TRBD2. This CDR3 comprises 14 residues. The V gene end was trimmed by 4 bases and the J gene end by 3 bases; junction bases not matched to a gene: 4. Germline CDR1 and CDR2: SGHDN and FVKESK. CDR3 DNA: TGTGCCAGCAGCCTTAGCGGGAGTTACTACGAGCAGTACTTC. Its translation: CASSLSGSYYEQYF.

The chain uses TRBV6-5 and TRBJ2-7; the match to TRBD2 covers 9 bases. There are 15 residues in the CDR3. V was pared by 5 bases and J by 6 bases, with 11 bases of the junction left unmatched. The germline V gene encodes CDR1 MNHEY and CDR2 SVGAGI. The CDR3 DNA is TGTGCCAGCAGTCGCCCTCCGGGACTAGCTAGCGAGCAGTACTTC. Residues: CASSRPPGLASEQYF.

V gene TRBV6-5 combines with J gene TRBJ1-2; D is uncertain. Germline V gene sequence: CDR1 MNHEY, CDR2 SVGAGI. V was clipped by 5 bases and J by 2 bases, with 6 bases between them. The CDR3 sequence is 12 residues long. CDR3: CASSPDNYGYTF. CDR3 DNA sequence: TGTGCCAGCAGTCCTGACAACTATGGCTACACCTTC.

CDR3 nucleotides: TGCGCCAGCAGCCATCTAGCGGGAGGGTCCTCAAATGAGCAGTTCTTC. Translated, it gives CASSHLAGGSSNEQFF. This sequence joins TRBV4-1 and TRBJ2-1, with TRBD2 matching 12 bases. Germline assignment: CDR1 MGHRA and CDR2 YSYEKL. The ends lost 3 bases at V and 7 bases at J; junction bases unmatched: 7. This CDR3 is built from 16 residues.

The chain is built from TRBV24-1 and TRBJ2-5; possible D gene TRBD2, 6 bases. Trimming took off 3 bases at V and 0 bases at J, with 10 bases between the two ends. Germline V gene lookup returns CDR1 KGHDR and CDR2 SFDVKD. The CDR3 is made up of 15 amino acids. CDR3 residues: CATSDPGLNQETQYF. The DNA for the CDR3 is TGTGCCACCAGTGATCCCGGACTAAACCAAGAGACCCAGTACTTC.

The rearrangement links TRBV12-3 or TRBV12-4 to TRBJ1-3; D gene unclear. This CDR3 is 13 amino acids long. The V end lost 8 bases, the J end lost 3 bases, and 11 bases lay between the germline ends. The CDR3 is CASSWTIGNTIYF. The CDR3 DNA reads as TGTGCCAGCTCGTGGACCATTGGAAACACCATATATTTT.

As to this clone: The sample holds other DNA sequences that translate to the same CDR3. The chain is built from TRBV5-1 and TRBJ2-5; D remains unclear. CDR1 and CDR2 (germline): SGHRS, YFSETQ. The CDR3 has 14 residues. The V end was cut by 0 bases, the J end by 1 base, with 7 bases between. DNA of the CDR3: TGCGCCAGCAGCTTGGCATCAGGCCAAGAGACCCAGTACTTC. It is translated as CASSLASGQETQYF.

This clone was seen more than once but under ten times. V usage is TRBV28 and J usage is TRBJ1-4; 9 bases agree with TRBD1. Trimming cost V 5 bases and J 10 bases; bases outside gene matches: 8. Looked up from germline, CDR1 is MDHEN and CDR2 is SYDVKM. CDR3 length: 14 amino acids. CDR3 in DNA: TGTGCCAGCAGTACCGGGACAGGGATTGGAAAACTGTTTTTT. Protein sequence: CASSTGTGIGKLFF. The variable domain in full, with the rest retrieved from reference TRBV28 and TRBJ1-4, is DVKVTQSSRYLVKRTGEKVFLECVQDMDHENMFWYRQDPGLGLRLIYFSYDVKMKEKGDIPEGYSVSREKKERFSLILESASTNQTSMYLCASSTGTGIGKLFFGSGTQLSVL.